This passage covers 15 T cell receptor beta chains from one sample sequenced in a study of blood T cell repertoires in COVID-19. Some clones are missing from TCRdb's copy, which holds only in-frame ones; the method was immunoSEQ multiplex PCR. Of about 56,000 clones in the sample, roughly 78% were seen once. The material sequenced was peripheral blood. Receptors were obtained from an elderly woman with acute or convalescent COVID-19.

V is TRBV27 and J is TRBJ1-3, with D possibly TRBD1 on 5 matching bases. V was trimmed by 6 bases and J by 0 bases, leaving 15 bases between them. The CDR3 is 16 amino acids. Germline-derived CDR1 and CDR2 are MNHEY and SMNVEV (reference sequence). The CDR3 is CASRNGGRNSGNTIYF. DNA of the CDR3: TGTGCCAGCAGGAACGGGGGACGGAACTCTGGAAACACCATATATTTT.

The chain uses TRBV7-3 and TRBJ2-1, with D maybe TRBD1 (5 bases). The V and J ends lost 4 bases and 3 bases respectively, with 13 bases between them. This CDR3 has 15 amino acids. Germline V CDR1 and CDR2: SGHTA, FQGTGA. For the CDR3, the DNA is TGTGCCAGCAGCTCACAGGTTACCAACTACAATGAGCAGTTCTTC. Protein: CASSSQVTNYNEQFF.

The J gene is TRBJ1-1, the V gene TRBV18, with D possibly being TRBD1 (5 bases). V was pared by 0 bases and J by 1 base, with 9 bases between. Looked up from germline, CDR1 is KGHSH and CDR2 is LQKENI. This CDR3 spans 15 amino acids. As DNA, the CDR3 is TGTGCCAGCTCACCACCGGGGGGGTGGAACACTGAAGCTTTCTTT. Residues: CASSPPGGWNTEAFF. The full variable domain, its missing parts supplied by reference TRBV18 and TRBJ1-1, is NAGVMQNPRHLVRRRGQEARLRCSPMKGHSHVYWYRQLPEEGLKFMVYLQKENIIDESGMPKERFSAEFPKEGPSILRIQQVVRGDSAAYFCASSPPGGWNTEAFFGQGTRLTVV.

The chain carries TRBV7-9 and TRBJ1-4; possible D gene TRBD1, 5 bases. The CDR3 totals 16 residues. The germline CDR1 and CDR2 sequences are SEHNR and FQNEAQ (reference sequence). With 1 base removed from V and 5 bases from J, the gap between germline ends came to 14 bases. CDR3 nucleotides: TGTGCCAGCAGCTTAGATGGTACCCGGGGGAATGAAAAACTGTTTTTT. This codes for CASSLDGTRGNEKLFF.

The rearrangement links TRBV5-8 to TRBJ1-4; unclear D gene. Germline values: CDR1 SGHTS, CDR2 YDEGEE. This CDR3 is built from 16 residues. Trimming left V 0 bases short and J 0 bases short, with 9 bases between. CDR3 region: CASSLAAGTTNEKLFF. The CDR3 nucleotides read TGTGCCAGCAGCTTGGCCGCGGGTACAACTAATGAAAAACTGTTTTTT.

The CDR3 DNA reads TGCAGTGCTAGTTATCCCCGGTCGCAAGAGACCCAGTACTTC. It yields the protein CSASYPRSQETQYF. This chain links TRBV20-1 with TRBJ2-5; D unresolved. The V and J ends lost 3 bases and 2 bases respectively, with 13 bases between them. This CDR3 contains 14 residues. Germline V gene lookup returns CDR1 DFQATT and CDR2 SNEGSKA (reference sequence).

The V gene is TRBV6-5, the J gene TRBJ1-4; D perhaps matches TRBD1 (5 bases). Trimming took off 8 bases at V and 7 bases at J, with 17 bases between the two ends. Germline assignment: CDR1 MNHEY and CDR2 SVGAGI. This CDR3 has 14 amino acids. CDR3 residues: CASAIGRVGEKLFF. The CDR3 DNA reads TGTGCCAGCGCCATCGGCAGGGTAGGTGAAAAACTGTTTTTT.

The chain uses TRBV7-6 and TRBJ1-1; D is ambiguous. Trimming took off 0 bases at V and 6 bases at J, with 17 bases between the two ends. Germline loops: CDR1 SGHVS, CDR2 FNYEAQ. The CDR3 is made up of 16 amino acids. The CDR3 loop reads CASSLAAGTVGAEAFF. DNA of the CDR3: TGTGCCAGCAGCTTAGCAGCGGGTACTGTCGGCGCTGAAGCTTTCTTT.

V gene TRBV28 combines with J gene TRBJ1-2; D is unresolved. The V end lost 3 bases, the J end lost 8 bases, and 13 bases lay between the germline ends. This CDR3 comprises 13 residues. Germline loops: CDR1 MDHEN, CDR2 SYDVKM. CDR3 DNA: TGTGCCAGCAGTTTTAGAGGGCAAGGAGGCTACACCTTC. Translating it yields CASSFRGQGGYTF.

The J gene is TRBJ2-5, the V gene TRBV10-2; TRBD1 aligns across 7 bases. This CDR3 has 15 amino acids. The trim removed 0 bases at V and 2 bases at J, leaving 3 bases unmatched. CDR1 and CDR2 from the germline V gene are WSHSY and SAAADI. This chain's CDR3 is CASSESGRGQETQYF. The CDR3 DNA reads TGCGCCAGCAGTGAGTCAGGCAGGGGGCAAGAGACCCAGTACTTC.

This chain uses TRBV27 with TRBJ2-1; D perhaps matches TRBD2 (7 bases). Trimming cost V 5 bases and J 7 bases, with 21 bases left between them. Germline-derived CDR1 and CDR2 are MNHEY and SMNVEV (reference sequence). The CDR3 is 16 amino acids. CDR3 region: CASSPLGGDGSNEQFF. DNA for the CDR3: TGTGCCAGCAGTCCGCTAGGGGGGGACGGCTCTAATGAGCAGTTCTTC.

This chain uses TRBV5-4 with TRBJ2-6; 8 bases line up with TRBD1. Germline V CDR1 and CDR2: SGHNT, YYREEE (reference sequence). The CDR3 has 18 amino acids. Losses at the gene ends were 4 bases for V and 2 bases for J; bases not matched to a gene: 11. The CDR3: CASSVTGTGYTGANVLTF. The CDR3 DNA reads TGTGCCAGCAGCGTAACCGGGACAGGTTATACTGGGGCCAACGTCCTGACTTTC.

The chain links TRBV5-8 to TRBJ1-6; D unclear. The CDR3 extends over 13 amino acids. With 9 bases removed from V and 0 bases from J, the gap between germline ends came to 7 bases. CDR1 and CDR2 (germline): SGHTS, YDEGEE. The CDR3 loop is CATTRSYNSPLHF. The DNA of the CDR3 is TGTGCCACAACTCGCTCCTATAATTCACCCCTCCACTTT.

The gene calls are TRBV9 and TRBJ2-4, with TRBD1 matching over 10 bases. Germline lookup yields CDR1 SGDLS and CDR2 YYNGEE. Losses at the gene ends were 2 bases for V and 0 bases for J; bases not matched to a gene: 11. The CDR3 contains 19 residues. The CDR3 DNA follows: TGTGCCAGCAGCGTGACCGGGACAGGGGTCAACCTAGCCAAAAACATTCAGTACTTC. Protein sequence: CASSVTGTGVNLAKNIQYF.

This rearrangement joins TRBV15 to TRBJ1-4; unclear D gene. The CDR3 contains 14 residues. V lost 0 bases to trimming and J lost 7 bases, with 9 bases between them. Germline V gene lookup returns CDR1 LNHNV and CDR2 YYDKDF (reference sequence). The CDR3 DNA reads TGTGCCACCAGCAGAGATCCCGCGATTGAAAAACTGTTTTTT. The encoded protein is CATSRDPAIEKLFF.